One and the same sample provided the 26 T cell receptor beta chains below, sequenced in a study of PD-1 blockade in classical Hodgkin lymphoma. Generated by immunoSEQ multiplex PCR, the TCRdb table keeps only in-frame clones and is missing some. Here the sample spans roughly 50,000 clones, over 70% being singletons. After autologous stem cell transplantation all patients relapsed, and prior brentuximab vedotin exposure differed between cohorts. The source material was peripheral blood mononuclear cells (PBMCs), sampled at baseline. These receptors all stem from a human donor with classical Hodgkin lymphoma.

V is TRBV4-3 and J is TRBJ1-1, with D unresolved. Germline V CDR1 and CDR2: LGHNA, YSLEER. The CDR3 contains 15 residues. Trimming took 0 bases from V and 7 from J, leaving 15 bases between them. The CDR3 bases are TGCGCCAGCAGCCAAGATAATAGAGGGATTGGTGAAGCTTTCTTT. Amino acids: CASSQDNRGIGEAFF.

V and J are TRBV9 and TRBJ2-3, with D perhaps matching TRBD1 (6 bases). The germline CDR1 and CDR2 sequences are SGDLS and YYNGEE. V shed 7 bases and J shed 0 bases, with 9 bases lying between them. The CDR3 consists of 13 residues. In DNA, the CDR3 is TGTGCCAGCCACGACAGGAGCACAGATACGCAGTATTTT. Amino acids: CASHDRSTDTQYF.

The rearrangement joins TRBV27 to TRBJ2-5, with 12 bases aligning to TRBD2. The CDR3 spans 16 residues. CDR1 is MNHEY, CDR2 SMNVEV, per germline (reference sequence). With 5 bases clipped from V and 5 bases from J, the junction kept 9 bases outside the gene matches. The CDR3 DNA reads TGTGCCAGCAGTCCACGGACTAGCGGGAATCGGGAGACCCAGTACTTC. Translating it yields CASSPRTSGNRETQYF.

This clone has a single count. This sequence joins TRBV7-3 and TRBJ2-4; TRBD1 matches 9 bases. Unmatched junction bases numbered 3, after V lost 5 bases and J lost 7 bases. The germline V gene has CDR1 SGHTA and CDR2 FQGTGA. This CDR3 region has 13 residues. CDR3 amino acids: CASSPGQGNIQYF. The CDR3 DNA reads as TGTGCCAGCAGCCCAGGACAGGGGAACATTCAGTACTTC.

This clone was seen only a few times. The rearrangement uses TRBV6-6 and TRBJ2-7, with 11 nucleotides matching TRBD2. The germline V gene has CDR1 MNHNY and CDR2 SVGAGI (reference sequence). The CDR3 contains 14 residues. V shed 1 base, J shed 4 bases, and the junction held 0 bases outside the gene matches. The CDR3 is CASSYLAGGYEQYV. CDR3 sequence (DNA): TGTGCCAGCAGTTACTTAGCGGGGGGGTACGAGCAGTACGTC.

The CDR3 DNA follows: TGTGCCAGTAGGGACCGGACAGGGCGATCTGAAGCTTTCTTT. This sequence encodes CASRDRTGRSEAFF. This chain joins TRBV19 and TRBJ1-1; 8 bases agree with TRBD1. The CDR3 runs to 14 residues. Germline V gene sequence: CDR1 LNHDA, CDR2 SQIVND (reference sequence). Losses at the gene ends were 6 bases for V and 6 bases for J; bases not matched to a gene: 9.

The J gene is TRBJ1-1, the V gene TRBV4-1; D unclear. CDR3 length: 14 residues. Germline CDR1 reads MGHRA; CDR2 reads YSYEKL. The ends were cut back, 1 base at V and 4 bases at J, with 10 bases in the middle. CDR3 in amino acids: CASSQVYGGTEAFF. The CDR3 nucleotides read TGCGCCAGCAGCCAAGTTTACGGTGGCACTGAAGCTTTCTTT.

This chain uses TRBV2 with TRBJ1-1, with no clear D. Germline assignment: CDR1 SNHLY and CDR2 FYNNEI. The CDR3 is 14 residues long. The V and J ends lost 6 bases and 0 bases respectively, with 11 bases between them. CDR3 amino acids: CASRFRFMNTEAFF. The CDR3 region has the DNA TGTGCCAGCAGGTTCAGGTTCATGAACACTGAAGCTTTCTTT.

This CDR3 is CASSLSFTSPDTQYF. CDR3 nucleotide sequence: TGTGCCAGCAGTCTGTCATTTACTAGCCCAGATACGCAGTATTTT. The V and J genes are TRBV6-5 and TRBJ2-3; D is possibly TRBD2 (6 bases). The germline CDR1 and CDR2 sequences are MNHEY and SVGAGI. The CDR3 runs 15 residues. Trimming took 5 bases from V and 4 from J, leaving 16 bases between them.

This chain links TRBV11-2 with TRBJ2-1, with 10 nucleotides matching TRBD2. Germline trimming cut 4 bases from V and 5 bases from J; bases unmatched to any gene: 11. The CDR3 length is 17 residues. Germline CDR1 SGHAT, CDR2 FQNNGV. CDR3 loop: CASSSWSRTSGNNEQFF. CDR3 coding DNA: TGTGCCAGCAGCTCCTGGTCCCGGACTAGCGGAAACAATGAGCAGTTCTTC.

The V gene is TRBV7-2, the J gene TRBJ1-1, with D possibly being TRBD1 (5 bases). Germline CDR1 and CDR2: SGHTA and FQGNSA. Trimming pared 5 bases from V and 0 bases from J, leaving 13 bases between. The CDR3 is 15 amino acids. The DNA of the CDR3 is TGTGCCAGCAGCCCAAGACAGAACATGAACACTGAAGCTTTCTTT. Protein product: CASSPRQNMNTEAFF.

The DNA for the CDR3 is TGTGCCAGCACCGGGACAGGCCGTACCATTGAAGCTTTCTTT. Residues: CASTGTGRTIEAFF. The gene calls are TRBV6-5 and TRBJ1-1, with TRBD1 matching over 8 bases. Germline V CDR1 and CDR2: MNHEY, SVGAGI. V trimming: 7 bases; J trimming: 7 bases; junction bases outside the gene matches: 11. This CDR3 is 14 amino acids long.

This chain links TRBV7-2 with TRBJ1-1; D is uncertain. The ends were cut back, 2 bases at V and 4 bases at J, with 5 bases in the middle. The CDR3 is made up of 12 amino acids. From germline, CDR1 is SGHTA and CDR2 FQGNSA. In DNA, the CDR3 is TGTGCCAGCAGCTTACTCCCCACTGAAGCTTTCTTT. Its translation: CASSLLPTEAFF.

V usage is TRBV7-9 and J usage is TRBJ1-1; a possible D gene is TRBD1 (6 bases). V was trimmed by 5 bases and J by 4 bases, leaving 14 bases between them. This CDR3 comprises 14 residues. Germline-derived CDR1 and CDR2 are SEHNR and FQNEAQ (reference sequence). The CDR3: CASSPGHRSTEAFF. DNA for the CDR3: TGTGCCAGCAGCCCGGGACATCGGTCCACTGAAGCTTTCTTT.

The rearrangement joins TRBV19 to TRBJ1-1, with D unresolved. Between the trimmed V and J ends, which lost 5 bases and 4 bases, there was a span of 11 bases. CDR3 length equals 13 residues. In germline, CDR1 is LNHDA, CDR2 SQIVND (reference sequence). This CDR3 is CASSDKVSTEAFF. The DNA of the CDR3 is TGTGCCAGTAGTGATAAAGTGAGCACTGAAGCTTTCTTT.

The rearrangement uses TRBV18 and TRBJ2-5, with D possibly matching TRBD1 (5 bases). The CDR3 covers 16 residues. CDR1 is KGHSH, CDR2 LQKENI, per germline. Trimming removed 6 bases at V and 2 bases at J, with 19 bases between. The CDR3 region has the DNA TGTGCCAGCTCCCCGCTGGGGCCAACCCAACAAGAGACCCAGTACTTC. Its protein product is CASSPLGPTQQETQYF.

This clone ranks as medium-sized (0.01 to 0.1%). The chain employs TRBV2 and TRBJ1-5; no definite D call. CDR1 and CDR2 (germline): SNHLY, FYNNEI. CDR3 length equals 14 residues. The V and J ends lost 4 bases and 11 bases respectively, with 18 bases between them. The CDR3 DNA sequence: TGTGCCAGCAGTGGGGTTGGATCCCCGGCAGCCCAGCATTTT. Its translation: CASSGVGSPAAQHF.

The CDR3 DNA follows: TGCGCCAGCAGTGAGAGGACAGGGGGCGTGACTAGAAACATTCAGTACTTC. As protein: CASSERTGGVTRNIQYF. The chain has TRBV10-2 and TRBJ2-4, with TRBD1 matching 11 bases. The CDR3 consists of 17 residues. Germline lookup yields CDR1 WSHSY and CDR2 SAAADI. After removal of 2 bases from V and 6 bases from J, the junction contained 9 bases not matched to a gene.

In DNA form, the CDR3 reads TGTGCCAGCAGCTTAGAGCCGGGCTACTATGGCTACACCTTC. Protein product: CASSLEPGYYGYTF. The rearrangement uses TRBV11-2 and TRBJ1-2; D not certain. The germline V and J ends were trimmed by 0 bases and 3 bases, with 8 bases remaining between them. The CDR3 contains 14 residues. CDR1 is SGHAT and CDR2 is FQNNGV in the germline V gene.

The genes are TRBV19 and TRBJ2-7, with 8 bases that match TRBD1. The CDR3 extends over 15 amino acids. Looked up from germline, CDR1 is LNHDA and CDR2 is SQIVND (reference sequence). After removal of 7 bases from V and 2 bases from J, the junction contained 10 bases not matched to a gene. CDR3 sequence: CASTHGQGEPYEQYF. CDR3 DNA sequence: TGTGCCAGTACCCATGGACAGGGCGAACCCTACGAGCAGTACTTC.

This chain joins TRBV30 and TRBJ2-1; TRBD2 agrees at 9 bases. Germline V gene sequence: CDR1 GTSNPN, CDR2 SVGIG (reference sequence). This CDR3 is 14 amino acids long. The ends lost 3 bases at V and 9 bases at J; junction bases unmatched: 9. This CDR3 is CAWRLAGSGGEQFF. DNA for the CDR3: TGTGCCTGGAGGCTAGCGGGGAGCGGCGGTGAGCAGTTCTTC.

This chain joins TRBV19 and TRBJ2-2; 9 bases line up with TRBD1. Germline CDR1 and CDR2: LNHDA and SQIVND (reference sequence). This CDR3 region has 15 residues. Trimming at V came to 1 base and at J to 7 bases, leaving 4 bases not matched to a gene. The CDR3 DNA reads TGTGCCAGTAGTATAGTGGGACAGGGTGGCGGGGAGCTGTTTTTT. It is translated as CASSIVGQGGGELFF.

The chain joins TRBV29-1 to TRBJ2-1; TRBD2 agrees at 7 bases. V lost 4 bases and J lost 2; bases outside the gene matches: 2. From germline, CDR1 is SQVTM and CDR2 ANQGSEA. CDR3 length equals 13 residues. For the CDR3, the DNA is TGCAGCGTTGCGGGGAGGGCCTACAATGAGCAGTTCTTC. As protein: CSVAGRAYNEQFF.

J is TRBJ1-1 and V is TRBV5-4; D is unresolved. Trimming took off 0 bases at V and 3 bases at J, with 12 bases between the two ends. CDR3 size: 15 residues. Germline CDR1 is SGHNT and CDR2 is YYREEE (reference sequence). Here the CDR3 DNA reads TGTGCCAGCAGCTTGGCCCCGGCAGCGTACACTGAAGCTTTCTTT. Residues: CASSLAPAAYTEAFF. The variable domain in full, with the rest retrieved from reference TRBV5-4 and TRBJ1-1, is ETGVTQSPTHLIKTRGQQVTLRCSSQSGHNTVSWYQQALGQGPQFIFQYYREEENGRGNFPPRFSGLQFPNYSSELNVNALELDDSALYLCASSLAPAAYTEAFFGQGTRLTVV.

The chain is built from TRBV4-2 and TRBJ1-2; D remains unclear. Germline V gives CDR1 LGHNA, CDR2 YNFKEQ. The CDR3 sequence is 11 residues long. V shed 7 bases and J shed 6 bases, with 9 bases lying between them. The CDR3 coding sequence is TGTGCCAGCACCGCGGGAGATGGCTACACCTTC. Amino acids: CASTAGDGYTF.

The CDR3 nucleotides are TGTGCCAGCTCACCGGGACAGGGGAATGGCTACACCTTC. Encoded protein: CASSPGQGNGYTF. The gene calls are TRBV18 and TRBJ1-2, with 10 bases aligning to TRBD1. The germline V gene encodes CDR1 KGHSH and CDR2 LQKENI. This CDR3 has 13 residues. J was trimmed by 6 bases and V by 3 bases; bases with no gene match: 1.